Listed below are T cell receptor beta chains from one sample, sequenced in a study of CD8 T cells in Susac syndrome. TCRdb re-called the immunoSEQ multiplex PCR reads through MiXCR, storing one row per CDR3 protein. Of some 200,000 distinct CDR3 sequences listed, 95% were seen once; the top ten hold around 0.16%. Sequences were obtained from CD8+ T cells from PBMCs. The receptors come from a human donor with Susac syndrome. The CDR3 runs from the conserved cysteine through the conserved F or W. D genes are given only for firm matches. The listing skips clone size in some rows; elsewhere it reads once, few, many or a size class.

D gene: NA
J gene: TRBJ1-1
clone size: NA
V gene: TRBV29-1
CDR3 protein: CSVPTATNTEAFF
CDR3 DNA: TGCAGCGTTCCGACCGCGACGAACACTGAAGCTTTCTTT

D gene: NA
J gene: TRBJ1-5
clone size: NA
V gene: TRBV19
CDR3 protein: CASSIDGPGKVYQPQHF
CDR3 DNA: TGTGCCAGTAGTATAGATGGCCCGGGAAAGGTTTATCAGCCCCAGCATTTT

D gene: TRBD1
J gene: TRBJ2-6
clone size: once
V gene: TRBV7-9
CDR3 protein: CASSSRTGESSGANVLTF
CDR3 DNA: TGTGCCAGCAGCTCCCGGACAGGCGAGAGCTCTGGGGCCAACGTCCTGACTTTC

D gene: NA
J gene: TRBJ2-5
clone size: NA
V gene: TRBV30
CDR3 protein: CAWSEATNPETQYF
CDR3 DNA: TGTGCCTGGAGTGAAGCAACGAACCCGGAGACCCAGTACTTC

D gene: TRBD1
J gene: TRBJ1-1
clone size: NA
V gene: TRBV19
CDR3 protein: CASSPGQGFTEAFF
CDR3 DNA: TGTGCCAGTAGTCCCGGACAGGGATTCACTGAAGCTTTCTTT

D gene: NA
J gene: TRBJ2-7
clone size: NA
V gene: TRBV12-3/TRBV12-4
CDR3 protein: CASRAAGAFEQYF
CDR3 DNA: TGTGCCAGCAGAGCCGCGGGGGCTTTCGAGCAGTACTTC

D gene: TRBD1
J gene: TRBJ2-7
clone size: once
V gene: TRBV13
CDR3 protein: CASSLQATGDSYEQYF
CDR3 DNA: TGTGCCAGCAGCTTACAGGCAACAGGGGATTCCTACGAGCAGTACTTC

D gene: TRBD1
J gene: TRBJ1-2
clone size: NA
V gene: TRBV18
CDR3 protein: CASSTLKWGQTRGYGYTF
CDR3 DNA: TGTGCCAGCTCAACATTGAAATGGGGACAGACCCGGGGCTATGGCTACACCTTC

D gene: NA
J gene: TRBJ2-7
clone size: NA
V gene: TRBV10-3
CDR3 protein: CAISEEKLYEQYF
CDR3 DNA: TGTGCCATCAGTGAGGAAAAACTCTACGAGCAGTACTTC

D gene: NA
J gene: TRBJ2-6
clone size: NA
V gene: TRBV6-1
CDR3 protein: CASSEEGRSGANVLTF
CDR3 DNA: TGTGCCAGCAGTGAAGAGGGGCGGTCCGGGGCCAACGTCCTGACTTTC

D gene: NA
J gene: TRBJ2-7
clone size: NA
V gene: TRBV7-2
CDR3 protein: CASSTGHPTYEQYF
CDR3 DNA: TGTGCCAGCAGCACCGGACACCCGACCTACGAGCAGTACTTC

D gene: NA
J gene: TRBJ2-1
clone size: NA
V gene: TRBV28
CDR3 protein: CASSETGLPYNEQFF
CDR3 DNA: TGTGCCAGCAGTGAAACAGGGCTACCCTACAATGAGCAGTTCTTC

D gene: NA
J gene: TRBJ1-1
clone size: NA
V gene: TRBV19
CDR3 protein: CASSTSLQGNTEAFF
CDR3 DNA: TGTGCCAGTAGTACCAGCCTACAGGGGAACACTGAAGCTTTCTTT

D gene: NA
J gene: TRBJ2-2
clone size: NA
V gene: TRBV10-3
CDR3 protein: CAISEIGELFF
CDR3 DNA: TGTGCCATCAGTGAGATCGGGGAGCTGTTTTTT

D gene: NA
J gene: TRBJ1-5
clone size: NA
V gene: TRBV28
CDR3 protein: CASTPEGELRQPQHF
CDR3 DNA: TGTGCCAGCACCCCAGAGGGGGAGCTTCGGCAGCCCCAGCATTTT

D gene: NA
J gene: TRBJ2-1
clone size: NA
V gene: TRBV19
CDR3 protein: CASSMGTGNEQFF
CDR3 DNA: TGTGCCAGTAGTATGGGCACAGGGAATGAGCAGTTCTTC

D gene: TRBD1
J gene: TRBJ1-2
clone size: NA
V gene: TRBV6-1
CDR3 protein: CASDKGAFGYTF
CDR3 DNA: TGTGCCAGCGATAAGGGGGCATTTGGCTACACCTTC

D gene: TRBD1
J gene: TRBJ2-1
clone size: NA
V gene: TRBV18
CDR3 protein: CASSLIQTGQVNNEQFF
CDR3 DNA: TGTGCCAGCTCACTTATTCAAACGGGACAGGTTAACAATGAGCAGTTCTTC

D gene: NA
J gene: TRBJ1-2
clone size: NA
V gene: TRBV4-1
CDR3 protein: CASSQDPGDAYGYTF
CDR3 DNA: TGCGCCAGCAGCCAAGATCCAGGGGACGCCTATGGCTACACCTTC

D gene: NA
J gene: TRBJ2-5
clone size: NA
V gene: TRBV7-8
CDR3 protein: CASSLVGTPETQYF
CDR3 DNA: TGTGCCAGCAGCTTAGTTGGAACACCAGAGACCCAGTACTTC

D gene: TRBD2
J gene: TRBJ2-5
clone size: NA
V gene: TRBV20-1
CDR3 protein: CSARSSGGETQYF
CDR3 DNA: TGCAGTGCTAGAAGTAGCGGGGGTGAGACCCAGTACTTC

D gene: NA
J gene: TRBJ2-7
clone size: NA
V gene: TRBV15
CDR3 protein: CATSRGVSSYEQYF
CDR3 DNA: TGTGCCACCAGCAGAGGGGTGAGCTCCTACGAGCAGTACTTC

D gene: NA
J gene: TRBJ2-7
clone size: NA
V gene: TRBV4-1
CDR3 protein: CASSQAIEAENYEQYF
CDR3 DNA: TGCGCCAGCAGCCAAGCCATTGAGGCCGAGAACTACGAGCAGTACTTC

D gene: NA
J gene: TRBJ1-2
clone size: NA
V gene: TRBV6-1
CDR3 protein: CASSEVGLGHTQGYTF
CDR3 DNA: TGTGCCAGCAGTGAAGTGGGACTGGGACACACACAGGGCTACACCTTC

D gene: NA
J gene: TRBJ1-6
clone size: NA
V gene: TRBV5-1
CDR3 protein: CASRVRGGSPLHF
CDR3 DNA: TGCGCCAGCAGAGTCAGGGGAGGTTCACCCCTCCACTTT

D gene: NA
J gene: TRBJ2-2
clone size: NA
V gene: TRBV19
CDR3 protein: CASQPSQGDTGELFF
CDR3 DNA: TGTGCCAGCCAACCATCGCAGGGTGACACCGGGGAGCTGTTTTTT

D gene: NA
J gene: TRBJ2-5
clone size: NA
V gene: TRBV28
CDR3 protein: CASTPLAAYQETQYF
CDR3 DNA: TGTGCCAGCACCCCATTAGCGGCATACCAAGAGACCCAGTACTTC

D gene: TRBD1
J gene: TRBJ2-3
clone size: NA
V gene: TRBV20-1
CDR3 protein: CSAEPQGISTDTQYF
CDR3 DNA: TGCAGTGCCGAACCACAGGGGATTAGCACAGATACGCAGTATTTT